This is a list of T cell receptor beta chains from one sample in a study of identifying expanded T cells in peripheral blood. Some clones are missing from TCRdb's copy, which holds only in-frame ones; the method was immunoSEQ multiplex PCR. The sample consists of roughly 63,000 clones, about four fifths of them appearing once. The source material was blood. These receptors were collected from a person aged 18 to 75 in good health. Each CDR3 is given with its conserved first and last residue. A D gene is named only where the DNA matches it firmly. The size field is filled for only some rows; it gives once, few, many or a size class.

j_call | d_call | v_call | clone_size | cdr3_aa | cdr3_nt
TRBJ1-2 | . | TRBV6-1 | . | CASYGTALYGYTF | TGTGCCAGCTACGGGACGGCTCTATATGGCTACACCTTC
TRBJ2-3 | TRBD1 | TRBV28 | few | CASSANRGYGSSTDTQYF | TGTGCCAGCAGTGCTAACAGGGGGTACGGGTCTAGCACAGATACGCAGTATTTT
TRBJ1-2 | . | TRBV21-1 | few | CASSIPGQGCYGYTF | TGTGCCAGCAGCATTCCGGGACAGGGCTGCTATGGCTACACCTTC
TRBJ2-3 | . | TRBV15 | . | CATSRDTGPNTQYF | TGTGCCACCAGCAGAGATACGGGGCCAAATACGCAGTATTTT
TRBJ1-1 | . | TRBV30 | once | CAWSRLTVMNTEAFF | TGTGCCTGGAGTAGGTTGACGGTTATGAACACTGAAGCTTTCTTT
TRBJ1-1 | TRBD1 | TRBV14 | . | CASSRGPGQLMNTEAFF | TGTGCCAGCAGCCGGGGACCGGGACAGCTGATGAACACTGAAGCTTTCTTT
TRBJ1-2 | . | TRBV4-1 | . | CATNRGQNYGYTF | TGCGCCACCAACCGCGGACAGAACTATGGCTACACCTTC
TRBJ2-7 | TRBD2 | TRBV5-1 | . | CASSLAAGGTYEQYF | TGCGCCAGCAGCTTGGCGGCGGGGGGGACCTACGAGCAGTACTTC
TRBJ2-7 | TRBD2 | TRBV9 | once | CASSRTGSGTYEQYF | TGTGCCAGCAGCCGTACTGGTAGCGGGACCTACGAGCAGTACTTC
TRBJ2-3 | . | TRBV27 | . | CASSPLQSTDTQYF | TGTGCCAGCAGTCCCCTACAGAGCACAGATACGCAGTATTTT
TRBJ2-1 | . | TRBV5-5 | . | CASSFIGVGRTGRDNEQFF | TGTGCCAGCAGCTTTATTGGGGTGGGGAGGACCGGTAGGGACAATGAGCAGTTCTTC
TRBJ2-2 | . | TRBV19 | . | CASNLAGAQGTGELFF | TGTGCCAGTAATCTTGCAGGGGCACAGGGCACCGGGGAGCTGTTTTTT
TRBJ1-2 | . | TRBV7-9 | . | CASSEGQYGYTF | TGTGCCAGCAGCGAAGGACAGTATGGCTACACCTTC
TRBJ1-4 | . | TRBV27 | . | CASSRAKEALGEKLFF | TGTGCCAGCAGTCGAGCCAAGGAGGCCCTTGGTGAAAAACTGTTTTTT
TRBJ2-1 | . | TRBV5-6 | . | CASSQEGGDGHLNEQFF | TGTGCCAGCAGCCAAGAAGGAGGGGACGGACACCTCAATGAGCAGTTCTTC
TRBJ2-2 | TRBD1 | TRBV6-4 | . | CASSPEDRVHGELFF | TGTGCCAGCAGTCCTGAAGACAGGGTTCACGGGGAGCTGTTTTTT
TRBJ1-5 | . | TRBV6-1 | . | CASSVAEYSNQPQHF | TGTGCCAGCAGTGTGGCTGAGTATAGCAATCAGCCCCAGCATTTT
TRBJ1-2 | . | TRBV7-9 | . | CASSPGNSYGCTF | TGTGCCAGCAGCCCCGGGAATTCATATGGCTGCACCTTC
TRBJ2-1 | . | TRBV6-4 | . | CASSPGRDNEQFF | TGTGCCAGCAGTCCGGGCCGGGACAATGAGCAGTTCTTC
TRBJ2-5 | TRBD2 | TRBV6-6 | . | CASSYGLAGIGETQYF | TGTGCCAGCAGTTACGGACTAGCGGGCATTGGGGAGACCCAGTACTTC